These T cell receptor beta chains were read from a single sample in a study of cytomegalovirus exposure and HLA in healthy donors. Sequencing was performed with immunoSEQ multiplex PCR; in TCRdb, only in-frame clones are kept and a portion is missing. The sample yields about 140,000 clones, roughly 77% seen once. The material sequenced was PBMCs. The receptors here all came from a female donor in good health and CMV-seronegative. The CDR3 runs from the conserved cysteine through the conserved F or W. The order of the fields is clone size, D gene, J gene, V gene, CDR3 DNA, CDR3 protein. A D gene is named only where the DNA matches it firmly. The size entry is marked missing in some rows and otherwise reads once, few, many or a size class.

clone size: NA
D gene: NA
J gene: TRBJ2-6
V gene: TRBV15
CDR3 DNA: TGTGCCACCAGCAGAGATCGGGGATCTGGGGCCAACGTCCTGACTTTC
CDR3 protein: CATSRDRGSGANVLTF

clone size: NA
D gene: NA
J gene: TRBJ1-2
V gene: TRBV28
CDR3 DNA: TGTGCCAGCAGCCTAGGACAGTATATAACTAACTATGGCTACACCTTC
CDR3 protein: CASSLGQYITNYGYTF

clone size: NA
D gene: NA
J gene: TRBJ2-2
V gene: TRBV9
CDR3 DNA: TGTGCCAGCAGCCCCTCGGGGTCCGGGGAGCTGTTTTTT
CDR3 protein: CASSPSGSGELFF

clone size: NA
D gene: NA
J gene: TRBJ2-3
V gene: TRBV19
CDR3 DNA: TGTGCCAGTAGTATTAAACGGGCAGATACGCAGTATTTT
CDR3 protein: CASSIKRADTQYF

clone size: NA
D gene: TRBD1
J gene: TRBJ2-1
V gene: TRBV6-5
CDR3 DNA: TGTGCCAGCAGTTACTTCGGACAGGGGGAAGGGGAGCAGTTCTTC
CDR3 protein: CASSYFGQGEGEQFF

clone size: NA
D gene: TRBD1
J gene: TRBJ1-3
V gene: TRBV10-3
CDR3 DNA: TGTGCCATCACTCGGGACAGGGCGAACACCATATATTTT
CDR3 protein: CAITRDRANTIYF

clone size: few
D gene: TRBD2
J gene: TRBJ2-1
V gene: TRBV10-1
CDR3 DNA: TGCGCCAGCAGTGAGTCGGGGACTAGCGGGCAGTTCTTC
CDR3 protein: CASSESGTSGQFF

clone size: NA
D gene: NA
J gene: TRBJ2-1
V gene: TRBV4-1
CDR3 DNA: TGCGCCAGCAGCCAAGTGACTCTTAGCTCCTACAATGAGCAGTTCTTC
CDR3 protein: CASSQVTLSSYNEQFF

clone size: NA
D gene: NA
J gene: TRBJ1-4
V gene: TRBV27
CDR3 DNA: TGTGCCAGCACGGCGGCTTTCACTGAAAAACTGTTTTTT
CDR3 protein: CASTAAFTEKLFF

clone size: NA
D gene: NA
J gene: TRBJ1-2
V gene: TRBV7-9
CDR3 DNA: TGTGCCAGCAGCCCAGGGTATGGCTACACCTTC
CDR3 protein: CASSPGYGYTF

clone size: NA
D gene: TRBD2
J gene: TRBJ2-1
V gene: TRBV4-3
CDR3 DNA: TGCGCCAGCAGCCAAGGACTAGCGGGTGAAGTAGGTGAGCAGTTCTTC
CDR3 protein: CASSQGLAGEVGEQFF